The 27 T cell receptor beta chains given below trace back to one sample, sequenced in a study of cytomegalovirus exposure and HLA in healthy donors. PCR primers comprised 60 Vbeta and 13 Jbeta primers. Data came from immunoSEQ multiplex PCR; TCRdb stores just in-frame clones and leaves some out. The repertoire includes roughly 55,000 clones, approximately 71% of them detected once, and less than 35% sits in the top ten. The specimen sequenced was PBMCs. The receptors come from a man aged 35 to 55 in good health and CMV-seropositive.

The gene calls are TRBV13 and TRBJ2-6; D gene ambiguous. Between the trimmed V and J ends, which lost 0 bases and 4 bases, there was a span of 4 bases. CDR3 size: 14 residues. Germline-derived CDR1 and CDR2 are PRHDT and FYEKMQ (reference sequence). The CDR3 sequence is CASSLGRGANVLTF. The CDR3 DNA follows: TGTGCCAGCAGCTTAGGCCGGGGGGCCAACGTCCTGACTTTC.

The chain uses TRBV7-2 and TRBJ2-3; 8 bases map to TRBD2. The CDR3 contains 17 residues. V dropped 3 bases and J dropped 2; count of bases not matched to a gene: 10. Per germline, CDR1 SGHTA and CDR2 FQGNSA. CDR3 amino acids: CASSLDRGGGFTDTQYF. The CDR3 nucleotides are TGTGCCAGCAGCTTGGACCGGGGCGGGGGGTTCACAGATACGCAGTATTTT.

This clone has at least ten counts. The CDR3 region is CASSELAGGPDTQYF. CDR3 in DNA: TGTGCCAGCAGTGAACTAGCGGGGGGGCCAGATACGCAGTATTTT. The gene calls are TRBV6-1 and TRBJ2-3; TRBD2 matches at 12 bases. This CDR3 is built from 15 residues. The germline V gene has CDR1 MNHNS and CDR2 SASEGT. V lost 2 bases, J lost 4 bases, and 1 base stayed unmatched.

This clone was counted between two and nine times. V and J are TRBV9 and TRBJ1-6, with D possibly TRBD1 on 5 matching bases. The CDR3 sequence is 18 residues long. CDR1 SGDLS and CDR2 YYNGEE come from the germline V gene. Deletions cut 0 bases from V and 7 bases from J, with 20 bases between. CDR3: CASSVAGEGSIRNSPLHF. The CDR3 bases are TGTGCCAGCAGCGTAGCCGGGGAGGGGTCAATACGAAATTCACCCCTCCACTTT.

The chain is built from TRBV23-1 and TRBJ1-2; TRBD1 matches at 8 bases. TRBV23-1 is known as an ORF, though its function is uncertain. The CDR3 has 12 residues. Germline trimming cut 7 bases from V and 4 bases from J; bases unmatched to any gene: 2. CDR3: CASTTGAYGYTF. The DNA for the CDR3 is TGCGCCAGCACGACAGGGGCCTATGGCTACACCTTC.

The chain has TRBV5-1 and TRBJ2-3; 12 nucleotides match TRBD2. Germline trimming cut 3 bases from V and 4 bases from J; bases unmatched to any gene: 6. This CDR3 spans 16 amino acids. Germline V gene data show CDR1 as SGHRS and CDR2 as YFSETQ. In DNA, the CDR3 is TGCGCCAGCAGCTCCCTAGCGGGGGGGGTCGCAGATACGCAGTATTTT. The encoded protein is CASSSLAGGVADTQYF.

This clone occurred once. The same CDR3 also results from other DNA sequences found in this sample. The DNA of the CDR3 is TGTGCCAGCAGCTTAGGACTAGCCTACGAGCAGTACTTC. It codes for CASSLGLAYEQYF. This rearrangement joins TRBV7-6 to TRBJ2-7; maybe TRBD2 (6 bases). The germline V gene has CDR1 SGHVS and CDR2 FNYEAQ. The CDR3 loop spans 13 amino acids. V lost 1 base to trimming and J lost 2 bases, with 6 bases between them.

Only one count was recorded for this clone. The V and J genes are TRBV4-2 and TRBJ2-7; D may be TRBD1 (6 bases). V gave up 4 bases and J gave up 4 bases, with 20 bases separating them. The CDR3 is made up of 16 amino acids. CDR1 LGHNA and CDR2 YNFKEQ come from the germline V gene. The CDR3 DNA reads TGTGCCAGCAGCCGCTCCTCCTCAGGGGCCTATTACGAGCAGTACTTC. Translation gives CASSRSSSGAYYEQYF.

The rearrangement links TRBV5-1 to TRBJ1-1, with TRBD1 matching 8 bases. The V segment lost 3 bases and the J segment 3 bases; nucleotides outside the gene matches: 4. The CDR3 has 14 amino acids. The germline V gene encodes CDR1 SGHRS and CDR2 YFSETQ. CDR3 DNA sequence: TGCGCCAGCAGCTGGGGACAGGACTACACTGAAGCTTTCTTT. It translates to CASSWGQDYTEAFF.

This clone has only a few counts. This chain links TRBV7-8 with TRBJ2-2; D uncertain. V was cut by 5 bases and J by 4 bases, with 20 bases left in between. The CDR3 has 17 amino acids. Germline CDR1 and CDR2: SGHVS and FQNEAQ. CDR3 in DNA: TGTGCCAGCAGCCCTCTTATCGGAGCTGTGTTCACCGGGGAGCTGTTTTTT. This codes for CASSPLIGAVFTGELFF.

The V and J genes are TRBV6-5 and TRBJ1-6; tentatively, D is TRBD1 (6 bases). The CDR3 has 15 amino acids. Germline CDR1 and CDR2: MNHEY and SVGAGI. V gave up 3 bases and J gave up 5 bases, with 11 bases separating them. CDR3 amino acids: CASSYAQGHNSPLHF. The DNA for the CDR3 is TGTGCCAGCAGTTATGCACAGGGTCATAATTCACCCCTCCACTTT.

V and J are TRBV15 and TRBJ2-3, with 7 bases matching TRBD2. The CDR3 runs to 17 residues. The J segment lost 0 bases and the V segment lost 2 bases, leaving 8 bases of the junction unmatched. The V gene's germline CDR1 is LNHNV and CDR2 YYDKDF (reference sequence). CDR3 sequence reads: CATSRIQRGPSTDTQYF. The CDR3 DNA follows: TGTGCCACCAGCAGAATTCAGCGGGGCCCTAGCACAGATACGCAGTATTTT.

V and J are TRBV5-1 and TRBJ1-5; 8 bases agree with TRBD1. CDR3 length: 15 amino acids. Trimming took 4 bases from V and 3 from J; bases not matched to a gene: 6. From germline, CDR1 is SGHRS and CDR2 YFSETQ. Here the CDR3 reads CASSTGTGDNQPQHF. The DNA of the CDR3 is TGCGCCAGCAGCACCGGGACAGGTGACAATCAGCCCCAGCATTTT. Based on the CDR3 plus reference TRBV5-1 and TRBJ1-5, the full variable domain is KAGVTQTPRYLIKTRGQQVTLSCSPISGHRSVSWYQQTPGQGLQFLFEYFSETQRNKGNFPGRFSGRQFSNSRSEMNVSTLELGDSALYLCASSTGTGDNQPQHFGDGTRLSIL.

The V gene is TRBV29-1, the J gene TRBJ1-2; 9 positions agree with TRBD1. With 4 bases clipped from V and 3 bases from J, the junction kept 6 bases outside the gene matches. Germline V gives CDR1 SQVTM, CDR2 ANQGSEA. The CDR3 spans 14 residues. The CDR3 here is CSVVGGQGDYGYTF. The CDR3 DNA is TGCAGCGTTGTTGGGGGACAGGGCGACTATGGCTACACCTTC.

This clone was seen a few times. Written as DNA, the CDR3 is TGTGCCAGCAGCTTCGGGACAGGGGAAGACTATGGCTACACCTTC. It translates to CASSFGTGEDYGYTF. The chain recombines TRBV7-9 with TRBJ1-2; 10 nucleotides align to TRBD1. Germline CDR1 and CDR2: SEHNR and FQNEAQ (reference sequence). The CDR3 covers 15 residues. The J segment lost 3 bases and the V segment lost 3 bases, leaving 4 bases of the junction unmatched. The variable domain in full, with the rest retrieved from reference TRBV7-9 and TRBJ1-2, is DTGVSQNPRHKITKRGQNVTFRCDPISEHNRLYWYRQTLGQGPEFLTYFQNEAQLEKSRLLSDRFSAERPKGSFSTLEIQRTEQGDSAMYLCASSFGTGEDYGYTFGSGTRLTVV.

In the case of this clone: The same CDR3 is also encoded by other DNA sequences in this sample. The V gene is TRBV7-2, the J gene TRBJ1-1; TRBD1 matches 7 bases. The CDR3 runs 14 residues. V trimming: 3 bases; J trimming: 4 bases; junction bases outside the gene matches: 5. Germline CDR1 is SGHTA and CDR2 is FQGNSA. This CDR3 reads CASSLRGLGTEAFF. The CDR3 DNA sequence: TGTGCCAGCAGCTTGAGGGGGCTTGGCACTGAAGCTTTCTTT. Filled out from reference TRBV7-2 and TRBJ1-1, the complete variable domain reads GAGVSQSPSNKVTEKGKDVELRCDPISGHTALYWYRQSLGQGLEFLIYFQGNSAPDKSGLPSDRFSAERTGGSVSTLTIQRTQQEDSAVYLCASSLRGLGTEAFFGQGTRLTVV.

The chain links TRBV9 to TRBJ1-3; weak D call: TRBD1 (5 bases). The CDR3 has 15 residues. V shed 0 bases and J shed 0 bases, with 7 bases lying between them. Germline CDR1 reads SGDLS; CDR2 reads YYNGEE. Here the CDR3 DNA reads TGTGCCAGCAGCGTAGAGGGACTCTCTGGAAACACCATATATTTT. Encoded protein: CASSVEGLSGNTIYF.

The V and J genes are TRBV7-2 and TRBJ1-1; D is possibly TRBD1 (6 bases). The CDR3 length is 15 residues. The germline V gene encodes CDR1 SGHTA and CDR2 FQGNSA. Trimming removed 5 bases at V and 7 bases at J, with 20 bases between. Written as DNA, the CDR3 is TGTGCCAGCAGCCTATCAGGGGCTGGGTACCTTGAAGCTTTCTTT. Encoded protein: CASSLSGAGYLEAFF.

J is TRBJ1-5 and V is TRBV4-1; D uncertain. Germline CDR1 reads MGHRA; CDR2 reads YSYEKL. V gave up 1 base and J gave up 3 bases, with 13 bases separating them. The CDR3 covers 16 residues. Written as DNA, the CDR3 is TGCGCCAGCAGCCAAGTTGAGGTCGATTACAATCAGCCCCAGCATTTT. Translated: CASSQVEVDYNQPQHF.

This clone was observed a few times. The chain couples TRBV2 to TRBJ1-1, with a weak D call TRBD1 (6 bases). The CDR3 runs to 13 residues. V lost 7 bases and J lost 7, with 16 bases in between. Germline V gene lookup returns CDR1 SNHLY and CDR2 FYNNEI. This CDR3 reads CASNPPTGHEAFF. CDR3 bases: TGTGCCAGCAACCCCCCGACAGGCCATGAAGCTTTCTTT.

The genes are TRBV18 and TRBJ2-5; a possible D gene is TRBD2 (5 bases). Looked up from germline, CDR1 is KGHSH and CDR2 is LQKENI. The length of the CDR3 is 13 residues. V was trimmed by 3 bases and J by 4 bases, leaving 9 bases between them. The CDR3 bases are TGTGCCAGCTCACCGAGGGCCGGAGAGACCCAGTACTTC. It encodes CASSPRAGETQYF.

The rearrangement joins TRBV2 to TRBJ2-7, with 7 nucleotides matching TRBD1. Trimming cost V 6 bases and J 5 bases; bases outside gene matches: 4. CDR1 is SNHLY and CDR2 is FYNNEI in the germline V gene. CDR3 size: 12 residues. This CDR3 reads CASSRQGDEQYF. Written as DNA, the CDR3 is TGTGCCAGCAGCCGTCAGGGGGACGAGCAGTACTTC.

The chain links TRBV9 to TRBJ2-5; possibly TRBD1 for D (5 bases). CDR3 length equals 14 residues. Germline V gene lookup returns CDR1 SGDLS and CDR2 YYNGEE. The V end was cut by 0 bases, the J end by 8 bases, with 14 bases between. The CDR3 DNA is TGTGCCAGCAGCGTAGTGGGGCAGGCTGGCACCCAGTACTTC. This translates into CASSVVGQAGTQYF.

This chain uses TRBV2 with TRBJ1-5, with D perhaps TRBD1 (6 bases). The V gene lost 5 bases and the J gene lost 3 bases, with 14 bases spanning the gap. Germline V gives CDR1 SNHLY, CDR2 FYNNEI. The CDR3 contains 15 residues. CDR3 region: CASSFQTGPNQPQHF. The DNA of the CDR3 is TGTGCCAGCAGTTTCCAGACAGGACCCAATCAGCCCCAGCATTTT.

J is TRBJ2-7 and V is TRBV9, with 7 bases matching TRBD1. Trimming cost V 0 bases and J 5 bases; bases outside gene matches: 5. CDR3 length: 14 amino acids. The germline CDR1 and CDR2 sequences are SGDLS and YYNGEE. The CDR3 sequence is CASSVGPQGDEQYF. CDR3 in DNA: TGTGCCAGCAGCGTAGGGCCGCAGGGGGACGAGCAGTACTTC.

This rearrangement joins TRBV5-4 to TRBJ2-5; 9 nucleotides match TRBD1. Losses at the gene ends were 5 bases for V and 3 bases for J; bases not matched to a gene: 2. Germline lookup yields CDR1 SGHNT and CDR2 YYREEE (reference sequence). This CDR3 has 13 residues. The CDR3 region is CASRRTGEETQYF. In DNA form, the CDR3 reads TGTGCCAGCAGACGGACAGGGGAAGAGACCCAGTACTTC.

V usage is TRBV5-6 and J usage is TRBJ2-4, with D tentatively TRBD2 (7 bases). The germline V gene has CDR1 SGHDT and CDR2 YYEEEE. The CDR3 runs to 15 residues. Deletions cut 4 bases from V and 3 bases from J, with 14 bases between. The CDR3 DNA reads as TGTGCCAGCAGCCCGGGGGGCGAAGGCAAAAACATTCAGTACTTC. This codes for CASSPGGEGKNIQYF.